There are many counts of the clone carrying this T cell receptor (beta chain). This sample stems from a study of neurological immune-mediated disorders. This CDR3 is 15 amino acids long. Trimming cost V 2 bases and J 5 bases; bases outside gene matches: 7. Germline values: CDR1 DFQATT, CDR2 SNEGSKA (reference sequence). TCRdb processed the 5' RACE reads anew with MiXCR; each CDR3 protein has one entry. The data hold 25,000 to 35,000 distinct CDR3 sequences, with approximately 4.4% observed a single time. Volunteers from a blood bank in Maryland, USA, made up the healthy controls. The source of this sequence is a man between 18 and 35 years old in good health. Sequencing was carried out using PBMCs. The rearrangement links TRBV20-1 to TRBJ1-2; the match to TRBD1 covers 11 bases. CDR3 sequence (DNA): TGCAGTGCTAGACAAACCGGGACAGGGGGGTATGGCTACACCTTC. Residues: CSARQTGTGGYGYTF.